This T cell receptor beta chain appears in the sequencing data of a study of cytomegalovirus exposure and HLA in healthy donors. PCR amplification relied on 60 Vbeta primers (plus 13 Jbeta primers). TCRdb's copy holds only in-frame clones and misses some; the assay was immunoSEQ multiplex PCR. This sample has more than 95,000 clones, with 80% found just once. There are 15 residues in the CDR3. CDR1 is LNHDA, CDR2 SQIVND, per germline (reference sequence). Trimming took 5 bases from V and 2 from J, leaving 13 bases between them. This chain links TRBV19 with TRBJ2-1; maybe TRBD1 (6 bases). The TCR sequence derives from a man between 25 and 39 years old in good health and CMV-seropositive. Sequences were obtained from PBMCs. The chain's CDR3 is CASSSTGGAYNEQFF. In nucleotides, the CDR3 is TGTGCCAGTAGTTCGACAGGTGGGGCCTACAATGAGCAGTTCTTC.